The 26 T cell receptor beta chains below come from one sample, sequenced in a study of cytomegalovirus exposure and HLA in healthy donors. The PCR was carried out with 60 Vbeta primers and 13 Jbeta primers. Clones were read by immunoSEQ multiplex PCR, and TCRdb kept only the in-frame ones, dropping some. The top ten hold roughly 0.75% of the sample, which has some 200,000 clones, 80% to 85% seen once. Sequenced: PBMCs. The receptor source for this set is a boy between 2 and 15 years old in good health and CMV-seronegative.

The V call is TRBV11-2, the J call TRBJ1-1; 7 bases match TRBD1. From germline, CDR1 is SGHAT and CDR2 FQNNGV. This CDR3 is built from 12 residues. V shed 4 bases and J 11 bases; nucleotides not matched to a gene: 7. The CDR3 DNA is TGTGCCAGCAGCTCGACAGGGACCTGGGCTTTCTTT. Translating it yields CASSSTGTWAFF.

As concerns this clone: Other DNA sequences in this specimen translate into the identical CDR3. This sequence joins TRBV2 and TRBJ1-6; a weak D match, TRBD1 (5 bases). V lost 6 bases and J 4 bases, leaving 10 bases between the germline ends. The CDR3 length is 14 residues. From germline, CDR1 is SNHLY and CDR2 FYNNEI. DNA for the CDR3: TGTGCCAGCAGCCGCGACAGTTATAATTCACCCCTCCACTTT. Residues: CASSRDSYNSPLHF.

This clone appeared once. The chain has TRBV19 and TRBJ2-7; 14 bases are a match to TRBD2. After removal of 4 bases from V and 4 bases from J, the junction contained 6 bases not matched to a gene. From germline, CDR1 is LNHDA and CDR2 SQIVND (reference sequence). The CDR3 loop spans 16 amino acids. CDR3 region: CASSTGTSGRLYEQYF. In nucleotides, the CDR3 is TGTGCCAGTAGTACAGGGACTAGCGGGAGACTTTACGAGCAGTACTTC.

Of note for this clone: One end of the junction does not line up with germline, which may come from a read error. The identical CDR3 is also encoded by other nucleotide sequences in the sample. This rearrangement joins TRBV7-9 to TRBJ2-7; tentative D call: TRBD1 (6 bases). This CDR3 has 15 amino acids. Germline lookup yields CDR1 SEHNR and CDR2 FQNEAQ (reference sequence). The CDR3, as DNA: TGCGCCAGCAGCTTAGACGCAGGGGAAACTTACGAGCAGTACTTC. Residues: CASSLDAGETYEQYF.

The gene calls are TRBV10-3 and TRBJ2-3; tentative D call: TRBD2 (6 bases). With 4 bases removed from V and 1 base from J, the gap between germline ends came to 18 bases. Germline V lookup: CDR1 ENHRY, CDR2 SYGVKD. This CDR3 comprises 17 residues. The CDR3 region has the DNA TGTGCCATCAGTGTTTCCTCGGGGACTCGACGCACAGATACGCAGTATTTT. The encoded protein is CAISVSSGTRRTDTQYF.

V is TRBV10-3 and J is TRBJ1-5; TRBD1 matches 7 bases. The CDR3 is 16 residues long. Germline V CDR1 and CDR2: ENHRY, SYGVKD. V lost 2 bases to trimming and J lost 1 base; unmatched junction nucleotides: 5. The CDR3 nucleotides read TGTGCCATCAGTGAGGGGTCACAGGGGAGCAATCAGCCCCAGCATTTT. This sequence encodes CAISEGSQGSNQPQHF.

This clone has just a few counts. CDR3 nucleotides: TGTGCCAGCAGTTACCGTTGGACTGGGAACACTGAAGCTTTCTTT. Residues: CASSYRWTGNTEAFF. This chain joins TRBV6-5 and TRBJ1-1; D remains unclear. The CDR3 contains 15 residues. V was shortened by 2 bases and J by 1 base, with 11 bases between the two germline ends. Germline values: CDR1 MNHEY, CDR2 SVGAGI.

This clone has a single count. V gene TRBV13 combines with J gene TRBJ1-2, with 8 nucleotides matching TRBD1. Germline V CDR1 and CDR2: PRHDT, FYEKMQ (reference sequence). The CDR3 has 15 amino acids. After removal of 5 bases from V and 6 bases from J, the junction contained 11 bases not matched to a gene. The CDR3 reads CASSPLRGRLNGYTF. In nucleotides, the CDR3 is TGTGCCAGCAGCCCCCTCAGGGGGCGCTTAAATGGCTACACCTTC.

The chain uses TRBV19 and TRBJ2-2; TRBD1 aligns across 12 bases. Looked up from germline, CDR1 is LNHDA and CDR2 is SQIVND (reference sequence). With 5 bases clipped from V and 5 bases from J, the junction kept 9 bases outside the gene matches. The CDR3 sequence is 17 residues long. The CDR3 nucleotides are TGTGCCAGTAGTGTTGCTGGGGGACAGGGGGCGACCGGGGAGCTGTTTTTT. Translated: CASSVAGGQGATGELFF.

The V gene is TRBV30, the J gene TRBJ2-1; no clear D. CDR1 GTSNPN and CDR2 SVGIG come from the germline V gene (reference sequence). V lost 4 bases and J lost 6, with 7 bases in between. The CDR3 has 11 residues. The DNA for the CDR3 is TGTGCCTGGACTCCCCGCAATGAGCAGTTCTTC. Translating it yields CAWTPRNEQFF.

The CDR3 protein is CAIRGGSTYEQYF. DNA for the CDR3: TGTGCCATCCGAGGAGGGTCTACCTACGAGCAGTACTTC. The V call is TRBV10-3, the J call TRBJ2-7; a weak D match, TRBD2 (6 bases). CDR3 length: 13 amino acids. The V gene lost 8 bases and the J gene lost 2 bases, with 13 bases spanning the gap. CDR1 and CDR2 from the germline V gene are ENHRY and SYGVKD.

This rearrangement joins TRBV18 to TRBJ2-1, with TRBD1 as a possible D gene (6 bases). The V end lost 6 bases, the J end lost 8 bases, and 20 bases lay between the germline ends. The CDR3 is 15 amino acids. Germline CDR1 and CDR2: KGHSH and LQKENI. In DNA form, the CDR3 reads TGTGCCAGCTCCCCCTACAGGGATGGCATGTATGAGCAGTTCTTC. Translation gives CASSPYRDGMYEQFF.

The chain is built from TRBV2 and TRBJ2-1; D remains ambiguous. V was clipped by 4 bases and J by 0 bases, with 13 bases between them. This CDR3 comprises 16 residues. CDR1 is SNHLY, CDR2 FYNNEI, per germline. The CDR3 protein is CASSGSARSSYNEQFF. The CDR3 region has the DNA TGTGCCAGCAGTGGCAGCGCCCGTAGCTCCTACAATGAGCAGTTCTTC.

The chain is built from TRBV4-1 and TRBJ1-1; 7 bases match TRBD1. Germline loops: CDR1 MGHRA, CDR2 YSYEKL. With 4 bases clipped from V and 4 bases from J, the junction kept 6 bases outside the gene matches. CDR3 length: 14 amino acids. This CDR3 reads CASSRTGVATEAFF. CDR3 sequence (DNA): TGCGCCAGCAGCCGAACAGGGGTGGCCACTGAAGCTTTCTTT.

The chain is built from TRBV10-3 and TRBJ2-1; 10 bases align to TRBD2. Losses at the gene ends were 5 bases for V and 8 bases for J; bases not matched to a gene: 6. Germline V CDR1 and CDR2: ENHRY, SYGVKD. This CDR3 is built from 14 residues. The CDR3 coding sequence is TGTGCCATCAGTCCTAGCGGGAGAGTCCATGAGCAGTTCTTC. Translated, it gives CAISPSGRVHEQFF.

The CDR3 loop reads CASSLEGPKVYNEQFF. The CDR3 DNA reads as TGTGCCAGCAGCTTAGAGGGGCCTAAGGTCTACAATGAGCAGTTCTTC. The rearrangement uses TRBV7-8 and TRBJ2-1; perhaps TRBD1 as D (5 bases). Trimming removed 1 base at V and 3 bases at J, with 13 bases between. The CDR3 is 16 amino acids. CDR1 is SGHVS and CDR2 is FQNEAQ in the germline V gene. The complete variable domain, with remaining parts taken from reference TRBV7-8 and TRBJ2-1, reads GAGVSQSPRYKVAKRGQDVALRCDPISGHVSLFWYQQALGQGPEFLTYFQNEAQLDKSGLPSDRFFAERPEGSVSTLKIQRTQQEDSAVYLCASSLEGPKVYNEQFFGPGTRLTVL.

The chain couples TRBV5-1 to TRBJ2-2; tentatively, D is TRBD1 (5 bases). Deletions cut 5 bases from V and 5 bases from J, with 13 bases between. The length of the CDR3 is 14 residues. Germline CDR1 SGHRS, CDR2 YFSETQ. CDR3 sequence (DNA): TGCGCCAGCAGGGGGCTAGATTGGACCGGGGAGCTGTTTTTT. It is translated as CASRGLDWTGELFF.

This chain joins TRBV15 and TRBJ2-1; 12 positions match TRBD2. CDR3 length equals 17 residues. J was trimmed by 4 bases and V by 5 bases; bases with no gene match: 9. Germline V gene sequence: CDR1 LNHNV, CDR2 YYDKDF (reference sequence). The CDR3 spells CATSGRLAGGPYNEQFF. The CDR3 nucleotides read TGTGCCACCAGCGGCCGCCTAGCGGGGGGGCCGTACAATGAGCAGTTCTTC. The whole variable domain, filled in from reference TRBV15 and TRBJ2-1, reads DAMVIQNPRYQVTQFGKPVTLSCSQTLNHNVMYWYQQKSSQAPKLLFHYYDKDFNNEADTPDNFQSRRPNTSFCFLDIRSPGLGDTAMYLCATSGRLAGGPYNEQFFGPGTRLTVL.

The chain links TRBV2 to TRBJ2-2; 9 positions agree with TRBD1. The junction had 9 bases not matched to a gene; V was cut back by 5 bases and J by 5 bases. CDR3 size: 16 residues. Germline CDR1 SNHLY, CDR2 FYNNEI. CDR3 in DNA: TGTGCCAGCAGTCAGCTGGGACAGGGCTATACCGGGGAGCTGTTTTTT. It translates to CASSQLGQGYTGELFF.

The chain employs TRBV19 and TRBJ1-1; 8 positions agree with TRBD1. Unmatched junction bases numbered 6, after V lost 5 bases and J lost 4 bases. The CDR3 sequence is 14 residues long. Germline values: CDR1 LNHDA, CDR2 SQIVND (reference sequence). CDR3 sequence: CASSVRQGSTEAFF. CDR3 nucleotide sequence: TGTGCCAGTAGTGTGCGACAGGGGTCCACTGAAGCTTTCTTT.

The V and J genes are TRBV6-1 and TRBJ2-1; no clear D gene. The germline V and J ends were trimmed by 2 bases and 2 bases, with 22 bases remaining between them. CDR1 and CDR2 (germline): MNHNS, SASEGT. CDR3 length: 19 amino acids. The DNA for the CDR3 is TGTGCCAGCAGTGAACCGTGGGTTTTTACAGAGAACACCTACAATGAGCAGTTCTTC. Encoded protein: CASSEPWVFTENTYNEQFF.

The rearrangement links TRBV9 to TRBJ2-3; weak D call: TRBD2 (6 bases). Between the trimmed V and J ends, which lost 3 bases and 4 bases, there was a span of 18 bases. The CDR3 length is 16 residues. Germline V lookup: CDR1 SGDLS, CDR2 YYNGEE. The CDR3 coding sequence is TGTGCCAGCAGCGCACCCATGGGAGGCAGAGCAGATACGCAGTATTTT. Translating gives CASSAPMGGRADTQYF.

The CDR3: CAWSVQGANYNEQFF. The CDR3 bases are TGTGCCTGGAGTGTACAAGGGGCGAACTACAATGAGCAGTTCTTC. The V gene is TRBV30, the J gene TRBJ2-1; tentatively, D is TRBD1 (5 bases). The CDR3 totals 15 residues. Trimming cost V 0 bases and J 3 bases, with 12 bases left between them. Germline CDR1 is GTSNPN and CDR2 is SVGIG (reference sequence).

V and J are TRBV19 and TRBJ1-2; D gene unclear. Germline CDR1 and CDR2: LNHDA and SQIVND (reference sequence). This CDR3 is built from 14 residues. V was shortened by 4 bases and J by 2 bases, with 11 bases between the two germline ends. The CDR3 sequence is CASSRGQLNYGYTF. Written as DNA, the CDR3 is TGTGCCAGTAGTAGAGGGCAACTCAACTATGGCTACACCTTC.

The rearrangement links TRBV30 to TRBJ1-1; no firm D call. Trimming cost V 0 bases and J 1 base, with 3 bases left between them. Germline CDR1 is GTSNPN and CDR2 is SVGIG (reference sequence). The CDR3 covers 12 residues. For the CDR3, the DNA is TGTGCCTGGAGTGTGCGGAACACTGAAGCTTTCTTT. It is translated as CAWSVRNTEAFF. Combining the CDR3 with reference TRBV30 and TRBJ1-1 gives the whole variable domain SQTIHQWPATLVQPVGSPLSLECTVEGTSNPNLYWYRQAAGRGLQLLFYSVGIGQISSEVPQNLSASRPQDRQFILSSKKLLLSDSGFYLCAWSVRNTEAFFGQGTRLTVV.

The rearrangement uses TRBV7-9 and TRBJ1-4, with D perhaps TRBD1 (5 bases). The CDR3 sequence is 13 residues long. Germline V CDR1 and CDR2: SEHNR, FQNEAQ (reference sequence). V lost 0 bases, J lost 11 bases, and 10 bases lay in between. CDR3 amino acids: CASSLAVRGKLFF. The CDR3 nucleotides are TGTGCCAGCAGCTTAGCGGTTCGGGGGAAACTGTTTTTT.